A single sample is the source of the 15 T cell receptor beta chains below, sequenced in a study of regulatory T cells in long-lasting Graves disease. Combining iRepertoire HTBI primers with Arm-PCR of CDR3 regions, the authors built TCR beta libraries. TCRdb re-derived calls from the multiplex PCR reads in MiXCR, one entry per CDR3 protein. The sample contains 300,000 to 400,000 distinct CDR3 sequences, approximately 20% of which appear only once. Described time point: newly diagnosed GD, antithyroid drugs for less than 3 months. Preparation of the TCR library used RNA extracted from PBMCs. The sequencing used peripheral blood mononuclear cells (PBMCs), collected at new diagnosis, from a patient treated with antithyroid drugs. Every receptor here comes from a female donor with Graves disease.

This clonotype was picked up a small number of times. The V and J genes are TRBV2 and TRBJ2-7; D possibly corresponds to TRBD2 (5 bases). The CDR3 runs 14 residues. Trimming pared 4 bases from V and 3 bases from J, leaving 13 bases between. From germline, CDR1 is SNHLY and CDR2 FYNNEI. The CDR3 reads CASSVEGGGYEQYF. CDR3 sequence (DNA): TGTGCCAGCAGTGTGGAAGGTGGAGGCTACGAGCAGTACTTC.

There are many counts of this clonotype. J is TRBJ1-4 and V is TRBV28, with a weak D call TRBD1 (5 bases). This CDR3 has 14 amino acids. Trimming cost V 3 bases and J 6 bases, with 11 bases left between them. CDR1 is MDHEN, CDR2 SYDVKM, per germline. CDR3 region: CASSFPGGDEKLFF. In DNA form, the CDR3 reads TGTGCCAGCAGTTTTCCTGGAGGGGATGAAAAACTGTTTTTT.

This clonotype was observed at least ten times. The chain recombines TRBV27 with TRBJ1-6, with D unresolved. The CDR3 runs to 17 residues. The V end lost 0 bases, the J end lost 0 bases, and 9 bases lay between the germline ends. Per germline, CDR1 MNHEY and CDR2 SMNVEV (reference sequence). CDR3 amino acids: CASSLSAESSYNSPLHF. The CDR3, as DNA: TGTGCCAGCAGTTTATCAGCGGAGAGCTCCTATAATTCACCCCTCCACTTT.

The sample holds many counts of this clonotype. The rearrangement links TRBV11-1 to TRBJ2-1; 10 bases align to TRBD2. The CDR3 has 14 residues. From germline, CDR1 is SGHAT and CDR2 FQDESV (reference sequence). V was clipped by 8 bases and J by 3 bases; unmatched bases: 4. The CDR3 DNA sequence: TGTGCCAGCGTCGGACTAGCGGACTACAATGAGCAGTTCTTC. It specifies CASVGLADYNEQFF.

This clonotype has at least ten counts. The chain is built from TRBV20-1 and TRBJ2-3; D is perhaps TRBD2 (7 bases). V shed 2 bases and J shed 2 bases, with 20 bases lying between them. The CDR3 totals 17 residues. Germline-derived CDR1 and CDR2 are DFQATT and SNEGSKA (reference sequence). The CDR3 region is CSARRGGSITHTDTQYF. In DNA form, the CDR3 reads TGCAGTGCTAGAAGGGGGGGCAGCATCACTCACACAGATACGCAGTATTTT.

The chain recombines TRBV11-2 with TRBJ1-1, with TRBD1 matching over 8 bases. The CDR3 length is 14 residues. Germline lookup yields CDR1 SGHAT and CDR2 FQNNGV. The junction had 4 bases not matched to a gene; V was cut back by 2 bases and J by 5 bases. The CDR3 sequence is CASSLFTGGTEAFF. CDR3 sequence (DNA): TGTGCCAGCAGCTTATTTACAGGGGGAACTGAAGCTTTCTTT.

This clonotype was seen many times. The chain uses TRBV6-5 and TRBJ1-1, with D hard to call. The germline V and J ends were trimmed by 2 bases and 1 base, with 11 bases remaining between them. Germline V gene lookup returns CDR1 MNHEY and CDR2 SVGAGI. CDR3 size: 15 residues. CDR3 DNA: TGTGCCAGCAGTTACCTGAGGACGGGGAACACTGAAGCTTTCTTT. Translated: CASSYLRTGNTEAFF.

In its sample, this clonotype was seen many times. This CDR3 reads CASSSSQTHYNEQFF. DNA for the CDR3: TGTGCCAGCAGTTCCTCCCAGACCCACTACAATGAGCAGTTCTTC. This chain links TRBV12-3 or TRBV12-4 with TRBJ2-1; the D is unclear. Trimming removed 4 bases at V and 3 bases at J, with 13 bases between. The CDR3 length is 15 residues.

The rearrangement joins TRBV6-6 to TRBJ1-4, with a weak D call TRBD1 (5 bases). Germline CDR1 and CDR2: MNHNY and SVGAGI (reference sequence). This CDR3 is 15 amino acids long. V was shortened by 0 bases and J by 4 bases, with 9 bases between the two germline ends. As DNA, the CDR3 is TGTGCCAGCAGTTACTCGTGGGGGAGTAATGAAAAACTGTTTTTT. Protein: CASSYSWGSNEKLFF.

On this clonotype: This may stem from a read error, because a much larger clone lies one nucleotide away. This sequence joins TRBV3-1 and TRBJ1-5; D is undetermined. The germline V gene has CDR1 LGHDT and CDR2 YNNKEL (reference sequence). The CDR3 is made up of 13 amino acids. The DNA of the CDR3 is TGTGCCCGCAGCGCCTATAGCAATCAGCCCCAGCATTTT. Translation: CARSAYSNQPQHF.

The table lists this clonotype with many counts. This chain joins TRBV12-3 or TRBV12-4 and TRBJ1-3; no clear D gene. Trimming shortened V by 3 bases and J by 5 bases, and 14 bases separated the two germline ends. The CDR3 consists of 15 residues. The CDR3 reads CASSLVRRVRNTIYF. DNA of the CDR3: TGTGCCAGCAGTTTGGTGCGGAGGGTTAGAAACACCATATATTTT.

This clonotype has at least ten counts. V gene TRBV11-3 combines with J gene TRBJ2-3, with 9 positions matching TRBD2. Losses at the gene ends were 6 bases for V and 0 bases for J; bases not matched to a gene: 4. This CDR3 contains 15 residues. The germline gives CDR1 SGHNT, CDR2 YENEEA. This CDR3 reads CASSLAGPSTDTQYF. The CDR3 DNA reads TGTGCCAGCAGTCTAGCGGGACCTAGCACAGATACGCAGTATTTT.

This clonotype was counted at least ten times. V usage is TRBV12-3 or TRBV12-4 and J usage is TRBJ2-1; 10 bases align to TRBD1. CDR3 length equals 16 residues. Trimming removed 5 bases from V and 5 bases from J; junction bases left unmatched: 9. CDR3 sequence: CASSLKIGTGDNEQFF. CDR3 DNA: TGTGCCAGCAGTCTAAAAATCGGGACAGGGGACAATGAGCAGTTCTTC.

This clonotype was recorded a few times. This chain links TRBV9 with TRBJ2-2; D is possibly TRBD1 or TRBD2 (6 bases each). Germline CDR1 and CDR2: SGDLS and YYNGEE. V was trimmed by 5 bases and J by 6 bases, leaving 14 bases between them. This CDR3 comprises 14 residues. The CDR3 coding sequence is TGTGCCAGCAGGGTGGGGGGCGCGGCCGGGGAGCTGTTTTTT. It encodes CASRVGGAAGELFF.

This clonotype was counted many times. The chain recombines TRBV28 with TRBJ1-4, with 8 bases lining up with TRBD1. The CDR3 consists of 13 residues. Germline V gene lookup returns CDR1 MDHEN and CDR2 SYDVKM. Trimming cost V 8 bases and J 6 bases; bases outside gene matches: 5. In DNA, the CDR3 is TGTGCCAGCCCCAGGGGGCGCGATGAAAAACTGTTTTTT. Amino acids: CASPRGRDEKLFF.